A selection of T cell receptor beta chains follows, all from one sample in a study of T cells in Graves' hyperthyroidism and ophthalmopathy. TCRdb used MiXCR to reprocess the multiplex PCR reads, holding one entry per CDR3 protein. This table holds 300,000 to 350,000 distinct CDR3 sequences, around 14% found once. The sample was blood. The receptors were sampled from a woman aged 30 to 39 with Graves' hyperthyroidism. The CDR3 runs from the conserved cysteine through the conserved F or W. The D gene is left open where the match is weak. Clone size is given for some rows only: seen once, a few or many times, or a class if the clone is expanded.

j_gene: TRBJ2-7
d_gene: .
abundance: many
v_gene: TRBV28
CDR3aa: CASRAERAWGYEQYF
CDR3nt: TGTGCCAGCAGAGCCGAGCGGGCTTGGGGCTACGAGCAGTACTTC

j_gene: TRBJ1-5
d_gene: .
abundance: few
v_gene: TRBV30
CDR3aa: CAWSVSQDQPQHF
CDR3nt: TGTGCCTGGAGTGTAAGCCAGGACCAGCCCCAGCATTTT

j_gene: TRBJ1-5
d_gene: .
abundance: many
v_gene: TRBV2
CDR3aa: CASSEGGLVDQPQHF
CDR3nt: TGTGCCAGCAGTGAAGGGGGGCTAGTTGATCAGCCCCAGCATTTT

j_gene: TRBJ2-1
d_gene: .
abundance: .
v_gene: TRBV7-9
CDR3aa: CASSLEGRGYNEQFF
CDR3nt: TGTGCCAGCAGCTTAGAGGGCAGGGGATACAATGAGCAGTTCTTC

j_gene: TRBJ2-1
d_gene: .
abundance: many
v_gene: TRBV20-1
CDR3aa: CSELTPGGNEQFF
CDR3nt: TGCAGTGAGCTAACCCCCGGGGGAAATGAGCAGTTCTTC

j_gene: TRBJ2-1
d_gene: .
abundance: .
v_gene: TRBV6-1
CDR3aa: CASSPTIRVNEQFF
CDR3nt: TGTGCCAGCAGCCCAACCATAAGGGTAAATGAGCAGTTCTTC

j_gene: TRBJ2-5
d_gene: .
abundance: many
v_gene: TRBV28
CDR3aa: CASSPPGGFQETQYF
CDR3nt: TGTGCCAGCAGCCCCCCCGGCGGGTTTCAAGAGACCCAGTACTTC

j_gene: TRBJ2-5
d_gene: TRBD2
abundance: .
v_gene: TRBV11-2
CDR3aa: CASSPTSSHQETQYF
CDR3nt: TGTGCCAGCAGCCCGACTAGCTCCCACCAGGAGACCCAGTACTTC

j_gene: TRBJ1-1
d_gene: .
abundance: many
v_gene: TRBV7-9
CDR3aa: CASSSTQVPNTEAFF
CDR3nt: TGTGCCAGCAGCTCTACCCAGGTTCCCAACACTGAAGCTTTCTTT

j_gene: TRBJ1-1
d_gene: TRBD1
abundance: .
v_gene: TRBV4-1
CDR3aa: CASSGQGAQDTEAFF
CDR3nt: TGCGCCAGCAGCGGACAGGGGGCGCAGGACACTGAAGCTTTCTTT

j_gene: TRBJ1-1
d_gene: .
abundance: many
v_gene: TRBV5-6
CDR3aa: CASSIPGEAFF
CDR3nt: TGTGCCAGCAGCATTCCAGGGGAAGCTTTCTTT

j_gene: TRBJ1-3
d_gene: .
abundance: .
v_gene: TRBV5-1
CDR3aa: CASSWGTTGNTIYF
CDR3nt: TGCGCCAGCAGCTGGGGGACAACTGGAAACACCATATATTTT

j_gene: TRBJ2-4
d_gene: TRBD2
abundance: .
v_gene: TRBV4-1
CDR3aa: CASSQGSGRSRNIQYF
CDR3nt: TGCGCCAGCAGCCAAGGTAGCGGGAGGAGTCGAAACATTCAGTACTTC

j_gene: TRBJ1-6
d_gene: .
abundance: few
v_gene: TRBV28
CDR3aa: CASSSYSSGHSPLHF
CDR3nt: TGTGCCAGCAGTTCCTATTCCTCAGGGCATTCACCCCTCCACTTT

j_gene: TRBJ1-3
d_gene: .
abundance: .
v_gene: TRBV6-1
CDR3aa: CASSSPRAGNTIYF
CDR3nt: TGTGCCAGCAGTTCCCCCAGGGCTGGAAACACCATATATTTT

j_gene: TRBJ1-2
d_gene: TRBD1
abundance: many
v_gene: TRBV24-1
CDR3aa: CATSEATGADGYTF
CDR3nt: TGTGCCACCAGTGAGGCGACAGGGGCGGATGGCTACACCTTC

j_gene: TRBJ2-1
d_gene: .
abundance: .
v_gene: TRBV12-3/TRBV12-4
CDR3aa: CASSSDQEIKGSLF
CDR3nt: TGTGCCAGCAGCTCAGACCAGGAGATCAAGGGTTCTCTCTTC

j_gene: TRBJ2-1
d_gene: TRBD2
abundance: many
v_gene: TRBV7-8
CDR3aa: CASSLELAHEQFF
CDR3nt: TGTGCCAGCAGCTTAGAACTAGCGCATGAGCAGTTCTTC

j_gene: TRBJ2-2
d_gene: .
abundance: .
v_gene: TRBV6-5
CDR3aa: CASSYRTTWNTGELFF
CDR3nt: TGTGCCAGCAGTTACCGGACTACTTGGAACACCGGGGAGCTGTTTTTT

j_gene: TRBJ2-3
d_gene: TRBD2
abundance: many
v_gene: TRBV20-1
CDR3aa: CSARDGTSASDTQYF
CDR3nt: TGCAGTGCTAGAGATGGGACTAGCGCCTCAGATACGCAGTATTTT

j_gene: TRBJ2-2
d_gene: .
abundance: .
v_gene: TRBV6-1
CDR3aa: CASSPNGRELFF
CDR3nt: TGTGCCAGCAGTCCAAATGGCAGGGAGCTGTTTTTT

j_gene: TRBJ2-1
d_gene: TRBD2
abundance: .
v_gene: TRBV9
CDR3aa: CASSVDSGSYNEQFF
CDR3nt: TGTGCCAGCAGCGTAGACAGCGGGAGCTACAATGAGCAGTTCTTC

j_gene: TRBJ2-6
d_gene: .
abundance: .
v_gene: TRBV5-6
CDR3aa: CASRRVETGANVLTF
CDR3nt: TGTGCCAGCAGAAGGGTTGAGACTGGGGCCAACGTCCTGACTTTC

j_gene: TRBJ2-1
d_gene: TRBD2
abundance: many
v_gene: TRBV15
CDR3aa: CATSKAGGFNEQFF
CDR3nt: TGTGCCACCAGCAAAGCGGGAGGGTTCAATGAGCAGTTCTTC

j_gene: TRBJ2-3
d_gene: .
abundance: few
v_gene: TRBV9
CDR3aa: CASSVVLADTQYF
CDR3nt: TGTGCCAGCAGCGTGGTCCTAGCAGATACGCAGTATTTT

j_gene: TRBJ2-3
d_gene: TRBD2
abundance: .
v_gene: TRBV20-1
CDR3aa: CSASGSGGPGSTDTQYF
CDR3nt: TGCAGTGCTAGCGGGTCGGGAGGGCCCGGAAGCACAGATACGCAGTATTTT

j_gene: TRBJ2-2
d_gene: TRBD2
abundance: many
v_gene: TRBV7-6
CDR3aa: CASSLGRTSGYTGELFF
CDR3nt: TGTGCCAGCAGCTTAGGGCGGACTAGCGGCTATACCGGGGAGCTGTTTTTT

j_gene: TRBJ2-3
d_gene: TRBD2
abundance: many
v_gene: TRBV2
CDR3aa: CASGGTSGSTDTQYF
CDR3nt: TGTGCCAGCGGGGGGACTAGCGGGAGTACAGATACGCAGTATTTT

j_gene: TRBJ1-1
d_gene: .
abundance: many
v_gene: TRBV6-1
CDR3aa: CASRSGRNTEAFF
CDR3nt: TGTGCCAGCCGGTCGGGTAGGAACACTGAAGCTTTCTTT

j_gene: TRBJ2-7
d_gene: TRBD1
abundance: .
v_gene: TRBV2
CDR3aa: CASRGTGAYEQYF
CDR3nt: TGTGCCAGCAGGGGGACAGGGGCCTACGAGCAGTACTTC